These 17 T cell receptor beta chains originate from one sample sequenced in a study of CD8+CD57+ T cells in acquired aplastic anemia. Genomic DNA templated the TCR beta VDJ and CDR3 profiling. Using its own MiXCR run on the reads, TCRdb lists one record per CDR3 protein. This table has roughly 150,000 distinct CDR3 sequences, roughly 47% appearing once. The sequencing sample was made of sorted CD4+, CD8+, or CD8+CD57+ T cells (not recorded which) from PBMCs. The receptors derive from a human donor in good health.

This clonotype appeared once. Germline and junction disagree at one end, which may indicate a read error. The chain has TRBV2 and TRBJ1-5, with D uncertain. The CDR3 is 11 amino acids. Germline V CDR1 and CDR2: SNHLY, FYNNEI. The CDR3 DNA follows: TGTGCCAACAGAGGATATCAGCCCCAGCACTTT. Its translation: CANRGYQPQHF.

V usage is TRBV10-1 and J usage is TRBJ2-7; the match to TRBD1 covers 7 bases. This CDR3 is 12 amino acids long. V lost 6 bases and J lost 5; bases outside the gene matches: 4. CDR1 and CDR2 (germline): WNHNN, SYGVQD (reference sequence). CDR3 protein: CASRLDRDEQYF. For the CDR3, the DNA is TGCGCCAGCAGACTCGACAGGGACGAGCAGTACTTC.

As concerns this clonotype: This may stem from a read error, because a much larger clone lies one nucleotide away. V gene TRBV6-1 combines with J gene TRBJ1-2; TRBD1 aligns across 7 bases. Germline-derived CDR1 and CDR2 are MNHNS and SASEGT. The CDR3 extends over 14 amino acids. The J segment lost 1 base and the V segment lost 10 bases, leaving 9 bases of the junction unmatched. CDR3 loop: CAIRRTGLNYGYTF. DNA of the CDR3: TGTGCCATCAGGAGGACAGGCCTTAACTATGGCTACACCTTC.

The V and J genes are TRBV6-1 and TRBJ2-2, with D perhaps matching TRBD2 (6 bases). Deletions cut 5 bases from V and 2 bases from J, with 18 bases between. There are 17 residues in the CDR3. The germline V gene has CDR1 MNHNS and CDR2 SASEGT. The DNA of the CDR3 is TGTGCCAGCAGTCGGGGTGGGGCAGGGACTAACACCGGGGAGCTGTTTTTT. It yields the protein CASSRGGAGTNTGELFF.

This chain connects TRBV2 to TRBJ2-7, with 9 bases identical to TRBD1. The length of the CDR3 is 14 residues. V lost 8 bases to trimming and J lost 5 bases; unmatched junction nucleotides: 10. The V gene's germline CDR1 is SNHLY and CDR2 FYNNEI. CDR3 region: CASGRTGVYDEQYF. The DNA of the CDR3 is TGTGCCAGCGGTAGGACAGGGGTCTACGACGAGCAGTACTTC. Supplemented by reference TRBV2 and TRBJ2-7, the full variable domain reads EPEVTQTPSHQVTQMGQEVILRCVPISNHLYFYWYRQILGQKVEFLVSFYNNEISEKSEIFDDQFSVERPDGSNFTLKIRSTKLEDSAMYFCASGRTGVYDEQYFGPGTRLTVT.

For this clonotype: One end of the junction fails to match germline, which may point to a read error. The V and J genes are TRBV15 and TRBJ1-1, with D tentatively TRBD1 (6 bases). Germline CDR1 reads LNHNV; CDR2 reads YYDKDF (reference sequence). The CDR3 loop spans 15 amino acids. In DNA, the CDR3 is TGTGCCACCAGCAGAGAGACAGGCGTGAATACTGAAGCTTTCTTT. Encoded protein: CATSRETGVNTEAFF.

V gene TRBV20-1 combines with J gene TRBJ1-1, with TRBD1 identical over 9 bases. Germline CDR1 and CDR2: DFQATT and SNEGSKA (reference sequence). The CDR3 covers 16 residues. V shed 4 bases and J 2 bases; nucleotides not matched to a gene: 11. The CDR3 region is CSAKNKPGQGNTEAFF. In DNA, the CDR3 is TGCAGTGCTAAAAATAAACCGGGACAGGGAAACACTGAAGCTTTCTTT.

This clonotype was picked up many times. CDR3 nucleotides: TGTGCCAGCAGCTTCGACAGCACCTACGAGCAGTACTTC. Translating gives CASSFDSTYEQYF. The gene calls are TRBV5-4 and TRBJ2-7, with D perhaps matching TRBD1 (5 bases). Germline V gene sequence: CDR1 SGHNT, CDR2 YYREEE (reference sequence). Trimming pared 2 bases from V and 2 bases from J, leaving 8 bases between. The CDR3 runs to 13 residues.

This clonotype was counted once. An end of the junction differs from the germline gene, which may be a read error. CDR3 in amino acids: CAGSLSGEYGYTF. The DNA of the CDR3 is TGTGCCGGCAGCCTAAGCGGGGAGTATGGCTACACCTTC. This rearrangement joins TRBV7-6 to TRBJ1-2; D is unclear. Germline assignment: CDR1 SGHVS and CDR2 FNYEAQ. The CDR3 has 13 amino acids.

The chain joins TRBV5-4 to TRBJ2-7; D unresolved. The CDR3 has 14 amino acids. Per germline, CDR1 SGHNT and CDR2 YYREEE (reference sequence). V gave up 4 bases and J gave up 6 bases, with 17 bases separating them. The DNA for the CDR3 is TGTGCCAGCAGCCAAGGTTCAGGAATTCGCGAGCAGTACTTC. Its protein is CASSQGSGIREQYF.

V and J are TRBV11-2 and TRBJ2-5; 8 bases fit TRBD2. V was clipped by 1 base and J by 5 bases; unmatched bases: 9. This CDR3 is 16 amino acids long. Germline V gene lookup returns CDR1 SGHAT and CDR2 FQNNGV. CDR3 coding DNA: TGTGCCAGCAGCTTAGTAACGGGAGGGCCGGGGGAGACCCAGTACTTC. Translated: CASSLVTGGPGETQYF. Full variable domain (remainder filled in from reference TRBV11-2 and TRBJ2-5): EAGVAQSPRYKIIEKRQSVAFWCNPISGHATLYWYQQILGQGPKLLIQFQNNGVVDDSQLPKDRFSAERLKGVDSTLKIQPAKLEDSAVYLCASSLVTGGPGETQYFGPGTRLLVL.

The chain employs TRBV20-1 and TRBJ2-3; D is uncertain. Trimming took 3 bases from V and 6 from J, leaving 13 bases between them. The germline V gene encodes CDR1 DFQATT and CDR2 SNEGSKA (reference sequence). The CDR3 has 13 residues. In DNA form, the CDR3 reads TGCAGTGCTAGCGGCACGGCCGGGGATACGCAGTATTTT. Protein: CSASGTAGDTQYF.

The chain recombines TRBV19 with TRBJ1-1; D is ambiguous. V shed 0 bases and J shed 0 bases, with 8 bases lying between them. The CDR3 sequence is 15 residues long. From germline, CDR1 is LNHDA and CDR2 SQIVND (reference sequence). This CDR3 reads CASSIDPRVNTEAFF. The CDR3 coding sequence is TGTGCCAGTAGTATAGATCCTAGGGTGAACACTGAAGCTTTCTTT.

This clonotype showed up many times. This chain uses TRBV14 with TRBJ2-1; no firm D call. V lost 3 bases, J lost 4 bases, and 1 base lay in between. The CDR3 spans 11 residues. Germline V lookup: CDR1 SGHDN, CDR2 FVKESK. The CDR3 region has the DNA TGTGCCAGCAGCCAGTACAATGAGCAGTTCTTC. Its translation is CASSQYNEQFF.

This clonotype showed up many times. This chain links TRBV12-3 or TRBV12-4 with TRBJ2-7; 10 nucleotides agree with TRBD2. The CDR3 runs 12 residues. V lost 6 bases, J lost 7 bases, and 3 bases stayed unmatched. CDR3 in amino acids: CASSSSGSEQYF. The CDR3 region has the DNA TGTGCCAGCAGCTCTAGCGGGAGTGAGCAGTACTTC.

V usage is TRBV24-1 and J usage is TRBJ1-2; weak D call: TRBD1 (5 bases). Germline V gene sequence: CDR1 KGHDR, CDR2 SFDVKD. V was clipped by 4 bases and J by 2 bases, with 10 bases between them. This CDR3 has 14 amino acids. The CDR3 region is CATSDRTKNYGYTF. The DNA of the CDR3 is TGTGCCACCAGTGACAGGACAAAAAACTATGGCTACACCTTC.

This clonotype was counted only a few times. This chain's CDR3 is CASSVVWGSPYGYTF. The CDR3 DNA follows: TGTGCCAGCAGCGTAGTTTGGGGATCCCCTTATGGCTACACCTTC. V and J are TRBV9 and TRBJ1-2; D is ambiguous. Per germline, CDR1 SGDLS and CDR2 YYNGEE. The CDR3 consists of 15 residues. Trimming took off 0 bases at V and 5 bases at J, with 14 bases between the two ends.